These 13 T cell receptor beta chains were sequenced from one sample in a study of OX40 agonist ivuxolimab in advanced cancers. Produced via immunoSEQ multiplex PCR; TCRdb's table is partial and in-frame only. The profile shows tens of thousands of clones, over 60% of them singletons. Here the sequenced sample was CD4+ or CD8+ T cells sorted from blood, taken in a trial of the OX40 agonist ivuxolimab. The receptors originated from an adult with an advanced solid tumor such as melanoma, head and neck, liver or kidney cancer.

The V gene is TRBV29-1, the J gene TRBJ2-1; 8 bases are shared with TRBD1. The J segment lost 8 bases and the V segment lost 6 bases, leaving 6 bases of the junction unmatched. Germline loops: CDR1 SQVTM, CDR2 ANQGSEA. The CDR3 runs to 12 residues. The DNA of the CDR3 is TGCAGCGTAGGACAGGGTAGGGATGAGCAGTTCTTC. The encoded protein is CSVGQGRDEQFF.

The table lists this clone with a few counts. The chain is built from TRBV5-1 and TRBJ2-7, with TRBD2 identical over 7 bases. V lost 0 bases and J lost 6; bases outside the gene matches: 15. This CDR3 comprises 17 residues. The germline CDR1 and CDR2 sequences are SGHRS and YFSETQ. Here the CDR3 DNA reads TGCGCCAGCAGCTTGGCGGCCCCCTTCGGGAGGACGGCCGAGCAGTACTTC. Amino acid sequence: CASSLAAPFGRTAEQYF.

This chain joins TRBV5-4 and TRBJ2-7; possibly TRBD1 or TRBD2 for D (6 bases each). The germline V gene encodes CDR1 SGHNT and CDR2 YYREEE (reference sequence). The CDR3 is 16 amino acids. V dropped 0 bases and J dropped 2 bases, with 15 bases sitting between them. The CDR3 loop reads CASSLGGGRLAYEQYF. The DNA of the CDR3 is TGTGCCAGCAGCTTGGGAGGGGGGAGGCTCGCCTACGAGCAGTACTTC.

The chain combines TRBV7-8 with TRBJ1-4; D is undetermined. The CDR3 sequence is 15 residues long. Germline V gives CDR1 SGHVS, CDR2 FQNEAQ. V was clipped by 3 bases and J by 7 bases, with 15 bases between them. The CDR3 loop reads CASSFVGEEAEKLFF. The CDR3 coding sequence is TGTGCCAGCAGCTTCGTCGGGGAGGAGGCTGAAAAACTGTTTTTT.

The chain uses TRBV27 and TRBJ1-2, with D uncertain. From germline, CDR1 is MNHEY and CDR2 SMNVEV (reference sequence). The CDR3 totals 12 residues. Trimming stripped 5 bases from V and 8 bases from J, with 12 bases between. The CDR3 reads CASSTGPEGYTF. As DNA, the CDR3 is TGTGCCAGCAGTACCGGACCGGAGGGCTACACCTTC.

The chain has TRBV28 and TRBJ2-7; possibly TRBD1 for D (5 bases). Between the trimmed V and J ends, which lost 2 bases and 2 bases, there was a span of 10 bases. CDR1 is MDHEN and CDR2 is SYDVKM in the germline V gene. The CDR3 consists of 14 residues. DNA for the CDR3: TGTGCCAGCAGTTTAGACAGCGCAACCTACGAGCAGTACTTC. Translating gives CASSLDSATYEQYF.

The gene calls are TRBV7-2 and TRBJ1-1, with D unresolved. Trimming cost V 5 bases and J 1 base, with 11 bases left between them. Germline CDR1 reads SGHTA; CDR2 reads FQGNSA. The CDR3 is made up of 14 amino acids. This CDR3 reads CASSLVVQNTEAFF. CDR3 DNA sequence: TGTGCCAGCAGCCTCGTGGTACAGAACACTGAAGCTTTCTTT.

This clone was found a few times. In DNA, the CDR3 is TGTGCCAGCAGCCCAGGTATGAGCACTGAAGCTTTCTTT. Translating gives CASSPGMSTEAFF. V usage is TRBV9 and J usage is TRBJ1-1; no reliable D call. Trimming pared 4 bases from V and 4 bases from J, leaving 11 bases between. The germline V gene encodes CDR1 SGDLS and CDR2 YYNGEE. This CDR3 contains 13 residues.

This clone is a singleton in its sample. The chain uses TRBV30 and TRBJ2-1; D is tentatively TRBD1 or TRBD2 (5 bases each). The germline gives CDR1 GTSNPN, CDR2 SVGIG (reference sequence). The V end was cut by 5 bases, the J end by 8 bases, with 19 bases between. CDR3 size: 14 residues. This CDR3 reads CAWEPLRGFDEQFF. In DNA, the CDR3 is TGTGCCTGGGAACCGCTACGGGGCTTCGATGAGCAGTTCTTC.

A few counts support this clone. This sequence joins TRBV6-1 and TRBJ1-1; 7 positions agree with TRBD1. V lost 7 bases, J lost 2 bases, and 7 bases stayed unmatched. Germline values: CDR1 MNHNS, CDR2 SASEGT. The CDR3 runs 14 residues. Written as DNA, the CDR3 is TGTGCCAGCACCCGGACAGGTCTAAACACTGAAGCTTTCTTT. As protein: CASTRTGLNTEAFF.

By its share, this clone is medium-sized. In DNA form, the CDR3 reads TGCAGCGTTGAATTAATAGTCGACAATGAGCAGTTCTTC. Its protein is CSVELIVDNEQFF. The chain carries TRBV29-1 and TRBJ2-1; D gene uncertain. The V end lost 2 bases, the J end lost 5 bases, and 10 bases lay between the germline ends. The CDR3 contains 13 residues. Germline V gene lookup returns CDR1 SQVTM and CDR2 ANQGSEA.

This chain joins TRBV19 and TRBJ2-5; TRBD1 matches at 9 bases. Germline V lookup: CDR1 LNHDA, CDR2 SQIVND (reference sequence). The V and J ends lost 3 bases and 5 bases, in that order; junction bases with no gene match: 10. The CDR3 is 16 amino acids. The CDR3 protein is CASSISGTGLIETQYF. The CDR3 DNA follows: TGTGCCAGTAGTATTTCGGGGACAGGGTTGATTGAGACCCAGTACTTC.

This sequence joins TRBV30 and TRBJ2-7, with 7 bases lining up with TRBD1. The germline V gene encodes CDR1 GTSNPN and CDR2 SVGIG (reference sequence). Unmatched junction bases numbered 11, after V lost 0 bases and J lost 3 bases. This CDR3 region has 16 residues. Here the CDR3 reads CAWSVRTGDVFYEQYF. The CDR3 nucleotides are TGTGCCTGGAGTGTTCGTACAGGGGACGTTTTCTACGAGCAGTACTTC.